The 28 T cell receptor beta chains in this list originate from one sample, sequenced in a study of T cell clonality in common variable immunodeficiency. TCRdb's copy holds only in-frame clones and misses some; the assay was immunoSEQ multiplex PCR. Recorded here are about 37,000 clones, with no singletons, and the ten leading clones hold under 3%. Sequenced input: peripheral blood mononuclear cells. Receptor source: a person aged 18 to 75 in good health.

This clone was recorded many times. The read ends 3 residues shy of where the CDR3 ends; the end is completed using the germline J gene. This chain links TRBV5-6 with TRBJ2-5; D possibly corresponds to TRBD1 (6 bases). Trimming left V 2 bases short and J 3 bases short, with 8 bases between. CDR3 size: 13 residues. The germline V gene encodes CDR1 SGHDT and CDR2 YYEEEE. The part of the CDR3 DNA that was read is TGTGCCAGCAGCTTACAGGGCGAAGAGACC. Its translation is CASSLQGEET. The entire CDR3 protein is CASSLQGEETQYF.

There are many counts of this clone. The CDR3 protein is CASSLTASASYEQYF. Incomplete CDR3 DNA: TGTGCCAGCAGCTTGACGGCTAGCGCTTCCTACGAG. This rearrangement joins TRBV5-4 to TRBJ2-7, with a possible D match to TRBD2 (6 bases). The missing CDR3 end, 3 residues past where the read stops, is filled in from the germline J gene. CDR1 is SGHNT and CDR2 is YYREEE in the germline V gene (reference sequence). V lost 1 base to trimming and J lost 1 base, with 12 bases between them. This CDR3 has 15 amino acids. The complete variable domain, with remaining parts taken from reference TRBV5-4 and TRBJ2-7, reads ETGVTQSPTHLIKTRGQQVTLRCSSQSGHNTVSWYQQALGQGPQFIFQYYREEENGRGNFPPRFSGLQFPNYSSELNVNALELDDSALYLCASSLTASASYEQYFGPGTRLTVT.

This clone was picked up many times. The read falls 3 residues short of the CDR3 end, and the missing part is taken from the germline J gene. The V and J genes are TRBV5-1 and TRBJ2-4; maybe TRBD2 (6 bases). This CDR3 region has 15 residues. V dropped 0 bases and J dropped 2 bases, with 9 bases sitting between them. Germline V lookup: CDR1 SGHRS, CDR2 YFSETQ. CDR3 DNA, as far as it was read: TGCGCCAGCAGCTTGGACGGGGGTACCAAAAACATT. It is translated as CASSLDGGTKNI. In full, the CDR3 reads CASSLDGGTKNIQYF.

This clone has ten or more counts. The CDR3 extends 3 residues past the end of the read, so its final part is completed from the germline J gene. This chain uses TRBV28 with TRBJ1-1, with D possibly matching TRBD1 (6 bases). There are 15 residues in the CDR3. Trimming took off 6 bases at V and 2 bases at J, with 16 bases between the two ends. From germline, CDR1 is MDHEN and CDR2 SYDVKM. The sequenced part of the CDR3 DNA is TGTGCCAGCAGCTTCCTGGGACATCAAAACACTGAA. Translating gives CASSFLGHQNTE. In full, the CDR3 reads CASSFLGHQNTEAFF.

This clone was counted ten times or more. Coverage ceases 3 residues before the CDR3 finishes, and the germline J gene fills in the end. The rearrangement joins TRBV29-1 to TRBJ1-1; TRBD1 matches 10 bases. The CDR3 loop spans 14 amino acids. In germline, CDR1 is SQVTM, CDR2 ANQGSEA. V shed 6 bases and J 1 base; nucleotides not matched to a gene: 5. CDR3 DNA, as far as it was read: TGCAGCGTGGGACAGGGGTTTACGAACACTGAA. Protein product: CSVGQGFTNTE. The CDR3 in its entirety is CSVGQGFTNTEAFF. Full variable domain (remainder filled in from reference TRBV29-1 and TRBJ1-1): SAVISQKPSRDICQRGTSLTIQCQVDSQVTMMFWYRQQPGQSLTLIATANQGSEATYESGFVIDKFPISRPNLTFSTLTVSNMSPEDSSIYLCSVGQGFTNTEAFFGQGTRLTVV.

The sample holds many counts of this clone. The DNA ends 3 residues before the CDR3 does, and the rest of the CDR3 is filled in from the germline J gene. This sequence joins TRBV20-1 and TRBJ2-7, with TRBD1 identical over 8 bases. The trim removed 3 bases at V and 0 bases at J, leaving 7 bases unmatched. CDR1 is DFQATT and CDR2 is SNEGSKA in the germline V gene (reference sequence). The CDR3 has 15 residues. The sequenced CDR3 bases are TGCAGTGCTAGCAACCGACAGGGGACCTCCTACGAG. As protein: CSASNRQGTSYE. The full CDR3 is CSASNRQGTSYEQYF.

The sequenced CDR3 bases are TGCGCCAGCAGCCTCCTAGCGGGCCCAAGCTCCTACAATGAG. It is translated as CASSLLAGPSSYNE. The entire CDR3 reads CASSLLAGPSSYNEQFF. This chain connects TRBV5-1 to TRBJ2-1; 8 positions agree with TRBD2. With the read ending 3 residues before the CDR3 end, the germline J gene is used to fill in that end. V shed 4 bases, J shed 0 bases, and the junction held 9 bases outside the gene matches. From germline, CDR1 is SGHRS and CDR2 YFSETQ. This CDR3 comprises 17 residues. Supplemented by reference TRBV5-1 and TRBJ2-1, the full variable domain reads KAGVTQTPRYLIKTRGQQVTLSCSPISGHRSVSWYQQTPGQGLQFLFEYFSETQRNKGNFPGRFSGRQFSNSRSEMNVSTLELGDSALYLCASSLLAGPSSYNEQFFGPGTRLTVL.

This clone was seen many times. The read falls 3 residues short of the CDR3 end, and the missing part is taken from the germline J gene. This chain links TRBV7-9 with TRBJ2-7; 10 bases line up with TRBD2. From germline, CDR1 is SEHNR and CDR2 FQNEAQ (reference sequence). The CDR3 has 15 amino acids. J lost 5 bases, V lost 6 bases, and 10 bases had no gene match. The CDR3 sequence: CASSSIAGGRDEQYF. Partial CDR3 DNA: TGTGCCAGCAGTTCTATAGCGGGAGGTAGGGACGAG.

This clone turned up a few times. The read gets to within 3 residues of the CDR3 end, and the germline J gene fills in the rest. The V call is TRBV4-2, the J call TRBJ2-7; 8 nucleotides agree with TRBD1. The CDR3 has 15 amino acids. Germline loops: CDR1 LGHNA, CDR2 YNFKEQ. V lost 5 bases and J lost 2; bases outside the gene matches: 8. Here the CDR3 reads CASSSQTGATYEQYF. CDR3 bases read: TGTGCCAGCAGCTCACAGACAGGGGCAACCTACGAG.

About this clone: The CDR3 end lies 3 residues beyond the end of the read and is filled in from the germline J gene. The chain combines TRBV10-2 with TRBJ2-1; 7 positions match TRBD2. V dropped 5 bases and J dropped 8; count of bases not matched to a gene: 12. Germline CDR1 is WSHSY and CDR2 is SAAADI. CDR3 size: 15 residues. The CDR3 spells CASSQRREILYEQFF. The part of the CDR3 DNA that was read is TGCGCCAGCAGTCAACGGCGGGAGATACTATATGAG.

This clone was seen more than once but under ten times. The missing CDR3 end, 3 residues past where the read stops, is filled in from the germline J gene. This chain joins TRBV7-2 and TRBJ2-1; TRBD2 might be the D (7 bases). The germline V gene encodes CDR1 SGHTA and CDR2 FQGNSA. The CDR3 extends over 14 amino acids. V was shortened by 8 bases and J by 2 bases, with 13 bases between the two germline ends. The sequenced part of the CDR3 DNA is TGTGCCAGCCGAGGGGGGGGGACCTACAATGAG. Translation: CASRGGGTYNE. The complete CDR3 reads CASRGGGTYNEQFF.

This clone has only a few counts. This sequence may be a read error, since a much larger clone differs from it by one base. Coverage ceases 3 residues before the CDR3 finishes, and the germline J gene fills in the end. Different DNA sequences within this sample yield the same CDR3. V gene TRBV18 combines with J gene TRBJ2-7, with 9 bases identical to TRBD1. With 4 bases clipped from V and 1 base from J, the junction kept 8 bases outside the gene matches. CDR3 length: 16 amino acids. CDR1 and CDR2 from the germline V gene are KGHSH and LQKENI. CDR3 sequence: CASSRPGQGGSYEQYF. The DNA read from the CDR3 is TGTGCCAGCTCACGGCCGGGACAGGGAGGATCCTACGAG.

This clone counts as medium-sized. Sequencing ends 3 residues short of the CDR3 end; the germline J gene provides the rest. The chain carries TRBV30 and TRBJ2-6; possibly TRBD1 for D (7 bases). CDR3 length equals 17 residues. Looked up from germline, CDR1 is GTSNPN and CDR2 is SVGIG (reference sequence). V lost 2 bases and J 2 bases, leaving 16 bases between the germline ends. The CDR3 region is CAWSWWAGGTGANVLTF. The covered CDR3 bases are TGTGCCTGGAGTTGGTGGGCAGGGGGGACTGGGGCCAACGTC.

Many counts were recorded for this clone. The read gets to within 3 residues of the CDR3 end, and the germline J gene fills in the rest. V is TRBV20-1 and J is TRBJ2-1, with 8 bases matching TRBD2. CDR1 and CDR2 from the germline V gene are DFQATT and SNEGSKA (reference sequence). Unmatched junction bases numbered 2, after V lost 1 base and J lost 0 bases. The CDR3 contains 15 residues. CDR3 region: CSARASGSSYNEQFF. CDR3 DNA (partial): TGCAGTGCTAGAGCGAGCGGGAGCTCCTACAATGAG.

Ten or more counts support this clone. The sequenced fragment ends 3 residues before the CDR3 boundary, so the rest is inferred from the germline J gene. The V call is TRBV5-4, the J call TRBJ1-2, with 9 positions matching TRBD1. V shed 4 bases and J 6 bases; nucleotides not matched to a gene: 10. CDR1 is SGHNT, CDR2 YYREEE, per germline (reference sequence). CDR3 size: 15 residues. The part of the CDR3 DNA that was read is TGTGCCAGCAGCCGCCGACCGACAGGGGGGCATGGC. Residues: CASSRRPTGGHG. The full CDR3 protein is CASSRRPTGGHGYTF.

This clone was seen ten or more times. The sequence runs out 3 residues before the end of the CDR3; the remainder is reconstructed from the germline J gene. The chain is built from TRBV5-4 and TRBJ1-1, with D tentatively TRBD1 (6 bases). There are 12 residues in the CDR3. CDR1 SGHNT and CDR2 YYREEE come from the germline V gene (reference sequence). Incomplete CDR3 DNA: TGTGCCAGCAGCATGGACAGATTCGAA. It yields the protein CASSMDRFE. The CDR3 as a whole reads CASSMDRFEAFF.

In its sample, this clone was seen many times. The read terminates 3 residues ahead of where the CDR3 ends, so the germline J gene completes it. The rearrangement uses TRBV19 and TRBJ1-6; 8 nucleotides agree with TRBD1. The CDR3 length is 13 residues. V dropped 8 bases and J dropped 8; count of bases not matched to a gene: 5. Germline V CDR1 and CDR2: LNHDA, SQIVND (reference sequence). The CDR3 sequence is CASSGQGHSPLHF. CDR3 bases read: TGTGCCAGTTCTGGACAGGGACATTCACCC.

This clone was seen many times. The CDR3 end is not reached by the read, which stops 3 residues before it; the germline J gene fills it in. This chain joins TRBV10-3 and TRBJ2-1; TRBD1 agrees at 8 bases. Trimming cost V 8 bases and J 0 bases; bases outside gene matches: 15. Per the germline V gene, CDR1 is ENHRY and CDR2 is SYGVKD. The CDR3 loop spans 18 amino acids. CDR3 bases read: TGTGCCATCGGGGACTTTGACAGGGGTACTCCCTCCTACAATGAG. Its protein product is CAIGDFDRGTPSYNE. The entire CDR3 is CAIGDFDRGTPSYNEQFF.

This clone was picked up many times. The sequence runs out 3 residues before the end of the CDR3; the remainder is reconstructed from the germline J gene. The gene calls are TRBV5-1 and TRBJ1-1; 9 nucleotides match TRBD1. CDR1 is SGHRS and CDR2 is YFSETQ in the germline V gene. The CDR3 spans 18 residues. Trimming removed 0 bases from V and 3 bases from J; junction bases left unmatched: 12. CDR3 protein: CASSLAKNRGRRDTEAFF. The part of the CDR3 DNA that was read is TGCGCCAGCAGCTTGGCCAAAAACAGGGGGCGCCGGGACACTGAA.

This clone was observed at least ten times. The missing CDR3 end, 3 residues past where the read stops, is filled in from the germline J gene. This chain uses TRBV20-1 with TRBJ2-7; TRBD1 might be the D (5 bases). CDR1 and CDR2 from the germline V gene are DFQATT and SNEGSKA (reference sequence). Trimming pared 5 bases from V and 0 bases from J, leaving 14 bases between. The CDR3 runs 14 residues. The CDR3 sequence is CSAPRQPSSYEQYF. CDR3 DNA, as far as it was read: TGCAGTGCTCCCCGACAGCCTTCCTCCTACGAG.

This clone was detected ten times or more. The read falls 3 residues short of the CDR3 end, and the missing part is taken from the germline J gene. This chain uses TRBV23-1 with TRBJ1-2; 8 bases match TRBD1. TRBV23-1 belongs to the ORF category, with a function that is uncertain. The CDR3 has 13 residues. The CDR3 reads CARQTGEGRGYTF. The covered CDR3 bases are TGCGCCAGACAGACAGGGGAAGGGCGCGGC.

This clone was recorded at least ten times. The read ends 3 residues early relative to the CDR3; the germline J gene fills the gap. The chain recombines TRBV11-2 with TRBJ2-7, with D hard to call. The CDR3 is made up of 12 amino acids. V gave up 8 bases and J gave up 3 bases, with 11 bases separating them. The germline V gene has CDR1 SGHAT and CDR2 FQNNGV. CDR3 bases read: TGTGCCAGCGCGGCTGGAAGCTACGAG. This encodes CASAAGSYE. The CDR3, in full, reads CASAAGSYEQYF.

There are many counts of this clone. The read ends 3 residues early relative to the CDR3; the germline J gene fills the gap. The rearrangement links TRBV7-7 to TRBJ2-3, with D tentatively TRBD1 (5 bases). Trimming left V 3 bases short and J 2 bases short, with 9 bases between. Germline CDR1 SSHAT, CDR2 FNYEAQ (reference sequence). This CDR3 has 14 amino acids. CDR3 in amino acids: CASSFGHSTDTQYF. The sequenced CDR3 bases are TGTGCCAGCAGCTTTGGACACTCCACAGATACG.

This clone was seen repeatedly, ten times or more. The CDR3 goes on 3 residues after the read ends, and that part is filled in from the germline J gene. The rearrangement joins TRBV5-6 to TRBJ2-1; 7 nucleotides align to TRBD1. This CDR3 has 13 amino acids. V shed 3 bases, J shed 9 bases, and the junction held 6 bases outside the gene matches. The V gene's germline CDR1 is SGHDT and CDR2 YYEEEE. Incomplete CDR3 DNA: TGTGCCAGCAGCTCGTCACAGGGGCCTGAG. It translates to CASSSSQGPE. Given in full, the CDR3 is CASSSSQGPEQFF. The whole variable domain, filled in from reference TRBV5-6 and TRBJ2-1, reads DAGVTQSPTHLIKTRGQQVTLRCSPKSGHDTVSWYQQALGQGPQFIFQYYEEEERQRGNFPDRFSGHQFPNYSSELNVNALLLGDSALYLCASSSSQGPEQFFGPGTRLTVL.

In this sample, this clone turned up many times. The missing CDR3 end, 3 residues past where the read stops, is filled in from the germline J gene. The chain carries TRBV18 and TRBJ2-5; TRBD1 aligns across 9 bases. Germline V gene data show CDR1 as KGHSH and CDR2 as LQKENI. V shed 3 bases and J 4 bases; nucleotides not matched to a gene: 6. The CDR3 consists of 15 residues. The sequenced part of the CDR3 DNA is TGTGCCAGCTCACCTGGACAGGGGCGGGGAGAGACC. It yields the protein CASSPGQGRGET. Given in full, the CDR3 is CASSPGQGRGETQYF.

In its sample, this clone was seen many times. The DNA ends 3 residues before the CDR3 does, and the rest of the CDR3 is filled in from the germline J gene. The rearrangement uses TRBV5-4 and TRBJ1-2, with D possibly being TRBD1 (6 bases). V was pared by 1 base and J by 7 bases, with 11 bases between. Per germline, CDR1 SGHNT and CDR2 YYREEE (reference sequence). The CDR3 length is 13 residues. The CDR3 bases that were read are TGTGCCAGCAGCTTGAACAGGGAGCCTGGC. Translating gives CASSLNREPG. The whole CDR3 sequence reads CASSLNREPGYTF.

This clone has a handful of counts. The read terminates 3 residues ahead of where the CDR3 ends, so the germline J gene completes it. V and J are TRBV18 and TRBJ1-2; D not resolved. Germline CDR1 KGHSH, CDR2 LQKENI. Trimming took 2 bases from V and 2 from J, leaving 15 bases between them. This CDR3 contains 16 residues. CDR3 protein: CASSPVPTPANYGYTF. CDR3 DNA, as far as it was read: TGTGCCAGCTCACCAGTTCCGACACCCGCAAACTATGGC.

This clone was observed a handful of times. From the germline J gene comes the end of the CDR3, since the read stops 3 residues before it. The V and J genes are TRBV20-1 and TRBJ2-7, with 8 bases lining up with TRBD1. CDR1 is DFQATT and CDR2 is SNEGSKA in the germline V gene (reference sequence). The CDR3 length is 16 residues. With V trimmed by 2 bases and J by 6 bases, 15 bases remained unmatched. CDR3 bases read: TGCAGTGCTAGATCTCTTGGGACAGGAGTTAAGACCGAG. This codes for CSARSLGTGVKTE. The whole CDR3 protein is CSARSLGTGVKTEQYF.